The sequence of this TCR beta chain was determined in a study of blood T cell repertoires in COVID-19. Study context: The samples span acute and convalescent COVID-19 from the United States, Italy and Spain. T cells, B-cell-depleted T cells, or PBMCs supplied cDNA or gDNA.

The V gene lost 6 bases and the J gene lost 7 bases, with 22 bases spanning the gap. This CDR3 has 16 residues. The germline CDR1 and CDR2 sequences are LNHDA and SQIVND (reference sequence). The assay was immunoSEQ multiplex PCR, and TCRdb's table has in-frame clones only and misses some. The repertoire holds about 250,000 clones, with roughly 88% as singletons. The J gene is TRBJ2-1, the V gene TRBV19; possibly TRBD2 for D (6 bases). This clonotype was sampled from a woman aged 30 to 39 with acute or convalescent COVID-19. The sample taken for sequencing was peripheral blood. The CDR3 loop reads CASSKPGGVAGNEQFF. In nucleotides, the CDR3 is TGTGCCAGTAGCAAACCTGGAGGAGTTGCGGGAAATGAGCAGTTCTTC. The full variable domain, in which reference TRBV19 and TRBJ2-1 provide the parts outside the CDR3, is DGGITQSPKYLFRKEGQNVTLSCEQNLNHDAMYWYRQDPGQGLRLIYYSQIVNDFQKGDIAEGYSVSREKKESFPLTVTSAQKNPTAFYLCASSKPGGVAGNEQFFGPGTRLTVL.